The T cell receptor beta chain described here comes from a study of T-cell memory formation after mild COVID-19. Study-wide points: The second-wave clones peaking on day 37 were not confirmed as SARS-CoV-2-specific. Pre-infection memory showed some responding clones, and this suggested that cross-reactive memory joined. Clones which contracted sat mainly in CM and EM if CD4+, and in EMRA if CD8+.

The V end was cut by 3 bases, the J end by 5 bases, with 8 bases between. This CDR3 has 13 residues. This clonotype has a single count. Its specificity is not known. TCRdb ran MiXCR on the 5' RACE reads and lists one entry per CDR3 protein. The table lists about 500,000 distinct CDR3 sequences, about a fifth of them singletons, with about an eighth in the top ten. The chain uses TRBV12-3 or TRBV12-4 and TRBJ2-1; perhaps TRBD2 as D (6 bases). The sequence was obtained from an adult woman who had mild COVID-19 (a few samples of this study predate the infection). Cell type and time point are not known. What was sequenced was PBMCs or a T cell subset sorted from them (not recorded which). In nucleotides, the CDR3 is TGTGCCAGCAGTTTCACGGGGGACAATGAGCAGTTCTTC. Protein: CASSFTGDNEQFF.